The rows below give T cell receptor beta chains drawn from one sample of a study of blood T cell repertoires in COVID-19. Repertoires were generated with immunoSEQ multiplex PCR, while TCRdb's copy carries only in-frame clones and drops some. In the table there are 430,000 or so clones, 80% to 90% of which are singletons. The sequenced sample consisted of peripheral blood. The receptors were sampled from a man younger than 35 with COVID-19, enrolled during active disease. CDR3s include the opening cysteine and the closing phenylalanine or tryptophan. The order of the fields is CDR3 length, V gene, clone size, D gene, J gene, CDR3 DNA, CDR3 protein. A D gene is named only where the DNA matches it firmly. Size is stated for part of the rows, as once, few or many counts, or as a class when the clone is expanded.

>14|TRBV3-1/TRBV3-2|NA|NA|TRBJ2-1
TGTGCCAGCAGCCTGGGGGGGCGGTACAATGAGCAGTTCTTC
CASSLGGRYNEQFF
>12|TRBV6-5|NA|NA|TRBJ1-1
TGTGCCACCCTTGGCGGGGGCCCCCAAGCTTTCTTT
CATLGGGPQAFF
>14|TRBV10-3|NA|NA|TRBJ2-3
TGTGCCATCAGTGAGCCGTCCGAGACAGATACGCAGTATTTT
CAISEPSETDTQYF
>17|TRBV9|once|NA|TRBJ2-6
TGTGCCAGCAGCGTAGAGCTCCACAGCTCTGGGGCCAACGTCCTGACTTTC
CASSVELHSSGANVLTF
>15|TRBV2|NA|NA|TRBJ1-4
TGTGCCAGCAGTGATACCAGGGCAACTAATGAAAAACTGTTTTTT
CASSDTRATNEKLFF
>14|TRBV9|NA|NA|TRBJ2-1
TGTGCCAGCAGCCCGACAGGTTCCTACAATGAGCAGTTCTTC
CASSPTGSYNEQFF
>16|TRBV6-4|NA|TRBD1|TRBJ1-1
TGTGCCAGCACTCGAGACAGGGGGGGGAATGCCGGTGAAGCTTTCTTT
CASTRDRGGNAGEAFF
>16|TRBV7-6|NA|NA|TRBJ2-2
TGTGCCAGCAGCTGGGAGACTTACACGAACACCGGGGAGCTGTTTTTT
CASSWETYTNTGELFF
>15|TRBV5-5|NA|NA|TRBJ2-1
TGTGCCAGCAGCCCCGAGACTAGATCCTACAATGAGCAGTTCTTC
CASSPETRSYNEQFF
>15|TRBV18|few|NA|TRBJ2-7
TGTGCCAGCTCTCCGGACTCCTCTCCCTCCTACGAGCAGTACTTC
CASSPDSSPSYEQYF
>12|TRBV19|NA|TRBD1|TRBJ2-7
TGTGCCAGTACCGACAGGGACTACGAGCAGTACTTC
CASTDRDYEQYF
>14|TRBV20-1|NA|TRBD1|TRBJ2-7
TGCAGTGCTCGTGAAGCGACAGGGGTCTACGAGCAGTACTTC
CSAREATGVYEQYF
>12|TRBV7-9|NA|NA|TRBJ2-2
TGTGCCAGCAGCTTCGCGGTCGGGGAGCTGTTTTTT
CASSFAVGELFF
>17|TRBV11-3|NA|TRBD1|TRBJ2-1
TGTGCCAGCAGCTTAGATTGGACAGGGGGACGCTACAATGAGCAGTTCTTC
CASSLDWTGGRYNEQFF
>16|TRBV7-8|NA|NA|TRBJ1-4
TGTGCCAGCTCGTCTTACAGGAAGGTCCCCATTGAAAAACTGTTTTTT
CASSSYRKVPIEKLFF
>15|TRBV4-1|NA|TRBD1|TRBJ1-1
TGCGCCAGCAGCCGGGACAGGGGCGAGAACACTGAAGCTTTCTTT
CASSRDRGENTEAFF
>16|TRBV19|NA|NA|TRBJ2-3
TGTGCCAGTAGACCCCAGGGCACCTCTTCCCCAGATACGCAGTATTTT
CASRPQGTSSPDTQYF
>17|TRBV24-1|NA|TRBD2|TRBJ2-3
TGTGCCATTGGGGCGGAGGAACCTAGCGGGAGGGCAGATACGCAGTATTTT
CAIGAEEPSGRADTQYF
>16|TRBV10-3|NA|NA|TRBJ2-2
TGTGCCATCGGACCACAGGGGGGGGCCAACACCGGGGAGCTGTTTTTT
CAIGPQGGANTGELFF
>15|TRBV7-6|NA|TRBD2|TRBJ2-3
TGTGCCAGCAGCTTATTAGCGGGAGCGGGGGATACGCAGTATTTT
CASSLLAGAGDTQYF
>20|TRBV5-5|NA|TRBD2|TRBJ2-5
TGTGCCAGCAGCGGGTACGGGCGACCTATGGTAGCGGGAGTGAAAGAGACCCAGTACTTC
CASSGYGRPMVAGVKETQYF
>14|TRBV6-2/TRBV6-3|NA|NA|TRBJ2-1
TGTGCCAGCAGTTACTACGTACTAGGAGGGAAGCAGTTCTTC
CASSYYVLGGKQFF
>15|TRBV19|NA|TRBD1|TRBJ1-2
TGTGCCAGTAGTACCCACGCCGGGACAGGCTATGGCTACACCTTC
CASSTHAGTGYGYTF
>14|TRBV7-9|NA|TRBD2|TRBJ2-5
TGTGCCAGCACCGTTAGCGGGGGGGAAGAGACCCAGTACTTC
CASTVSGGEETQYF
>13|TRBV9|NA|NA|TRBJ2-5
TGTGCCAGCAGCCCCTCTCTAGAGGAGACCCAGTACTTC
CASSPSLEETQYF
>14|TRBV30|NA|NA|TRBJ1-2
TGTGCCTGGAGTGGGGATGGAGGGGGGGACGGCTACACCTTC
CAWSGDGGGDGYTF
>15|TRBV14|NA|TRBD1|TRBJ1-6
TGTGCCAGCAGCCAAGTGGACAGGGGGTATTCACCCCTCCACTTT
CASSQVDRGYSPLHF
>13|TRBV6-6|NA|NA|TRBJ1-5
TGTGCCTCCCGTGGAGATAGCAATCAGCCCCAGCATTTT
CASRGDSNQPQHF
>15|TRBV5-1|NA|TRBD1|TRBJ2-7
TGCGCCAGCAGCCAACCCCAGCTAGGGGGCAACGAGCAGTACTTC
CASSQPQLGGNEQYF
>17|TRBV4-2|NA|TRBD2|TRBJ2-3
TGTGCCAGCAGCCAAGATATAGCGGGAGGGCCTACAGATACGCAGTATTTT
CASSQDIAGGPTDTQYF
>14|TRBV7-9|NA|TRBD1|TRBJ2-1
TGTGCCAGCAGCTTCGGGACAGTCTACAATGAGCAGTTCTTC
CASSFGTVYNEQFF
>15|TRBV7-8|NA|TRBD2|TRBJ2-1
TGTGCCAGCAGCTCGACTGTAGCGGGGTACAATGAGCAGTTCTTC
CASSSTVAGYNEQFF
>14|TRBV18|NA|NA|TRBJ2-2
TGTGCCAGCTCACCTGGACAGTACACCGGGGAGCTGTTTTTT
CASSPGQYTGELFF
>11|TRBV29-1|NA|NA|TRBJ2-7
TGCAGCGTTGTGGGCCTATACGAGCAGTACTTC
CSVVGLYEQYF
>18|TRBV18|NA|TRBD2|TRBJ2-3
TGTGCCAGCTCACCTACTTCCGTAGCGGGAGGGGGCACAGATACGCAGTATTTT
CASSPTSVAGGGTDTQYF
>15|TRBV13|NA|TRBD2|TRBJ2-7
TGTGCCAGCAGCTTAGAACTAGCGGGTACCTACGAGCAGTACTTC
CASSLELAGTYEQYF
>15|TRBV6-5|NA|TRBD1|TRBJ1-1
TGTGCCAGCCGCCCGGGACAGGGGGCTTACACTGAAGCTTTCTTT
CASRPGQGAYTEAFF
>16|TRBV6-2/TRBV6-3|NA|TRBD2|TRBJ2-3
TGTGCCAGCAGTTACCGAGGACTAGCGGATCGGGATACGCAGTATTTT
CASSYRGLADRDTQYF
>15|TRBV30|NA|NA|TRBJ2-7
TGTGCCTGGAGTCCACTTAAACCGCCAATCTACGAGCAGTACTTC
CAWSPLKPPIYEQYF
>16|TRBV30|NA|NA|TRBJ1-2
TGTGCCTGGAGTGTATGGGTGACAGACAACAACTATGGCTACACCTTC
CAWSVWVTDNNYGYTF
>12|TRBV12-3/TRBV12-4|NA|TRBD1|TRBJ2-7
TGTGCCAGCAGTCTCGGGCAGGGGGCTGCGTACTTC
CASSLGQGAAYF
>14|TRBV11-2|NA|NA|TRBJ2-5
TGTGCCAGCAGCTTAGGGACACAGCAAGAGACCCAGTACTTC
CASSLGTQQETQYF
>15|TRBV12-5|NA|NA|TRBJ2-7
TGTGCTAGTGCCAGGCCGGGGGGACACCTCTACGAGCAGTACTTC
CASARPGGHLYEQYF
>15|TRBV5-8|NA|TRBD1|TRBJ2-5
TGTGCCAGCAGCGTAACCGGGACAGGTCAAGAGACCCAGTACTTC
CASSVTGTGQETQYF
>14|TRBV6-5|NA|TRBD2|TRBJ2-7
TGTGCCACCCCGGGACTAGCGGGTTCCTACGAGCAGTACTTC
CATPGLAGSYEQYF
>17|TRBV5-1|NA|NA|TRBJ1-4
TGCGCCAGCAGCTTGGTTGGGGGACTCACGGGTAATGAAAAACTGTTTTTT
CASSLVGGLTGNEKLFF
>15|TRBV13|NA|NA|TRBJ2-7
TGTGCCAGCAGCTTAGGGCTCTTGGGGGGACACGAGCAGTACTTC
CASSLGLLGGHEQYF
>15|TRBV19|NA|NA|TRBJ1-6
TGTGCCAGTAGTATAGACGCAGTGGAGAATTCACCCCTCCACTTT
CASSIDAVENSPLHF
>13|TRBV24-1|NA|NA|TRBJ2-1
TGTGCCACGACTTCTCGGGCTAGCGATGAGCAGTTCTTC
CATTSRASDEQFF
>11|TRBV20-1|NA|NA|TRBJ2-5
TGCAGTGCTCCCTTTTTGGAGACCCAGTACTTC
CSAPFLETQYF
>15|TRBV11-2|NA|NA|TRBJ1-1
TGTGCCAGCAGTTTATGGGGGCGTTCGAACACTGAAGCTTTCTTT
CASSLWGRSNTEAFF
>13|TRBV6-2/TRBV6-3|NA|NA|TRBJ1-1
TGTGCCAGCAGTTTACAGGTGACCACTGAAGCTTTCTTT
CASSLQVTTEAFF
>13|TRBV5-5|NA|TRBD2|TRBJ2-5
TGTGCCAGCAGCTTGACTAGCGGGGGGGTGGCGTACTTC
CASSLTSGGVAYF
>15|TRBV19|NA|NA|TRBJ2-1
TGTGCCAGTAGTATAGGAGAGACTAGCTACAATGAGCAGTTCTTC
CASSIGETSYNEQFF
>15|TRBV6-5|NA|TRBD1|TRBJ1-1
TGTGCCAGCAGGGATATGACAGGGCGCGGAACTGAAGCTTTCTTT
CASRDMTGRGTEAFF